This is a list of T cell receptor beta chains from one sample in a study of OX40 agonist ivuxolimab in advanced cancers. Produced via immunoSEQ multiplex PCR; TCRdb's table is partial and in-frame only. The sample lists approximately 58,000 clones, over 75% occurring once. Sequences were derived from CD4+ or CD8+ T cells sorted from blood, sampled in a trial of the OX40 agonist ivuxolimab. These receptors all come from an adult with an advanced solid tumor such as melanoma, head and neck, liver or kidney cancer. Each CDR3 is given with its conserved first and last residue. Fields, in order: CDR3 DNA, CDR3 protein, V gene, J gene, D gene. The D gene is left open where the match is weak.

CDR3 DNA: TGTGCCAGCAGTTTATCCCCCGGGACAACTTACGAGCAGTACTTC; CDR3 protein: CASSLSPGTTYEQYF; V gene: TRBV27; J gene: TRBJ2-7; D gene: .
CDR3 DNA: TGTGCCAGCAGCACCCCGGGTCTCAATTTCGCAGATACGCAGTATTTT; CDR3 protein: CASSTPGLNFADTQYF; V gene: TRBV9; J gene: TRBJ2-3; D gene: .
CDR3 DNA: TGTGCCAGCTTGAAGGCGTCCTCCTACGAGCAGTACTTC; CDR3 protein: CASLKASSYEQYF; V gene: TRBV18; J gene: TRBJ2-7; D gene: .
CDR3 DNA: TGTGCCAGTAGCGGGGGATCGATAACCATGAACACTGAAGCTTTCTTT; CDR3 protein: CASSGGSITMNTEAFF; V gene: TRBV19; J gene: TRBJ1-1; D gene: .
CDR3 DNA: TGTGCCAGCAGCTCCCCCTTGGGTACGCAGTATTTT; CDR3 protein: CASSSPLGTQYF; V gene: TRBV7-2; J gene: TRBJ2-3; D gene: .
CDR3 DNA: TGCGCCAGCAGCTTACTAGCGGGGGGGCGTTACAATGAGCAGTTCTTC; CDR3 protein: CASSLLAGGRYNEQFF; V gene: TRBV5-1; J gene: TRBJ2-1; D gene: TRBD2
CDR3 DNA: TGTGCCAGCAGTTACTCTGCAGGGATCAATCAGCCCCAGCATTTT; CDR3 protein: CASSYSAGINQPQHF; V gene: TRBV6-5; J gene: TRBJ1-5; D gene: .
CDR3 DNA: TGCGCCAGCAGTCAAGGACAGGGGGCCTGGTCACCCCTCCACTTT; CDR3 protein: CASSQGQGAWSPLHF; V gene: TRBV4-1; J gene: TRBJ1-6; D gene: TRBD1
CDR3 DNA: TGTGCCAGCTCACCTCAGAGCGGGGGCGCAGATACGCAGTATTTT; CDR3 protein: CASSPQSGGADTQYF; V gene: TRBV18; J gene: TRBJ2-3; D gene: TRBD2
CDR3 DNA: TGTGCCAGCAGGAACCCGGGTGCCGGGGAGCTGTTTTTT; CDR3 protein: CASRNPGAGELFF; V gene: TRBV6-6; J gene: TRBJ2-2; D gene: .